This is a list of T cell receptor beta chains from one sample in a study of neurological immune-mediated disorders. MiXCR was run by TCRdb on the 5' RACE reads, yielding one entry per CDR3 protein. The sample holds tens of thousands of distinct CDR3 sequences; about 13% are singletons and the top ten take 4.6%. The sequenced material came from PBMCs. The receptors were gathered from a female donor with HTLV-1-associated myelopathy (HAM/TSP). The CDR3 runs from the conserved cysteine through the conserved F or W. D genes are given only for firm matches. The size of a clone is reported for some rows only, either as once, few or many, or as a class for expanded clones.

V gene	clone size	D gene	J gene	CDR3 protein	CDR3 DNA
TRBV18	.	.	TRBJ2-1	CASSWESKGSEQFF	TGTGCCAGCTCATGGGAAAGTAAGGGGAGTGAGCAGTTCTTC
TRBV4-2	many	TRBD2	TRBJ2-7	CASSQDAGTSGGYWYF	TGTGCCAGCAGCCAAGACGCCGGGACTAGCGGGGGGTATTGGTACTTC
TRBV5-1	many	TRBD1	TRBJ1-6	CASSLAQDRGVSPLHF	TGCGCCAGCAGCCTGGCCCAAGACAGGGGTGTTTCACCCCTCCACTTT
TRBV28	many	.	TRBJ1-5	CASSFGIDTGSQPQHF	TGTGCCAGCAGTTTTGGTATAGATACTGGCAGTCAGCCCCAGCATTTT
TRBV9	many	.	TRBJ2-1	CASSTQGRGWQFF	TGTGCCAGCAGCACCCAGGGTCGGGGATGGCAGTTCTTC
TRBV11-1	many	TRBD1	TRBJ1-2	CASSLAGGDYGYTF	TGTGCCAGCAGCTTAGCAGGGGGCGACTATGGCTACACCTTC
TRBV4-2	many	.	TRBJ2-3	CASSQDRGDTQYF	TGTGCCAGCAGCCAAGATCGAGGTGATACGCAGTATTTT
TRBV5-1	many	.	TRBJ2-7	CASKGEYEQYF	TGCGCGAGCAAGGGGGAGTACGAGCAGTACTTC
TRBV28	many	.	TRBJ2-7	CASSMTGPSGQYF	TGTGCCAGCAGTATGACGGGACCGAGCGGGCAGTACTTC
TRBV7-3	many	.	TRBJ2-3	CASSSPGSDTQYF	TGTGCCAGCAGCTCCCCGGGGTCAGATACGCAGTATTTT
TRBV7-8	many	.	TRBJ1-1	CASSLYMGTAEAFF	TGTGCCAGCAGCCTCTATATGGGAACGGCTGAAGCTTTCTTT
TRBV3-1	.	.	TRBJ2-1	CASSQGPGWRDEQSF	TGTGCCAGCAGCCAAGGCCCAGGGTGGCGGGATGAGCAGTCCTTC
TRBV10-3	many	.	TRBJ2-3	CAIRSGLGTDTQYF	TGTGCCATCAGAAGCGGGTTAGGCACAGATACGCAGTATTTT
TRBV11-2	many	.	TRBJ2-2	CASSHSVRVNTGELFF	TGTGCCAGCAGCCACTCCGTAAGGGTAAACACCGGGGAGCTGTTTTTT
TRBV6-1	many	.	TRBJ1-5	CASSVVGQPQHF	TGTGCCAGCAGTGTTGTGGGTCAGCCCCAGCATTTT
TRBV4-1	.	.	TRBJ2-5	CASSQGPNQETQHF	TGCGCCAGCAGCCAGGGACCGAACCAAGAGACCCAGCACTTC
TRBV5-1	many	.	TRBJ2-7	CASSLTGLDFGQYF	TGCGCCAGCAGCCTGACCGGGTTGGATTTCGGGCAGTACTTC
TRBV29-1	many	.	TRBJ2-3	CSVVHRVADTQYF	TGCAGCGTTGTCCACAGGGTCGCAGATACGCAGTATTTT
TRBV28	many	TRBD1	TRBJ1-1	CASKDRGGTEAFF	TGTGCCAGCAAGGACAGGGGGGGCACTGAAGCTTTCTTT
TRBV5-1	many	.	TRBJ1-1	CASSLTVDRNTEAFF	TGCGCCAGCAGCTTGACCGTGGACAGGAACACTGAAGCTTTCTTT
TRBV15	many	TRBD1	TRBJ1-1	CATSRGQGENTEAFF	TGTGCCACCAGCAGAGGACAGGGAGAGAACACTGAAGCTTTCTTT
TRBV27	many	.	TRBJ2-5	CASSFFGGKGETQYF	TGTGCCAGCAGTTTTTTTGGGGGTAAGGGCGAGACCCAGTACTTC
TRBV12-3/TRBV12-4	many	TRBD2	TRBJ2-1	CASSLGGGAYNEQFF	TGTGCCAGCAGTTTAGGCGGGGGGGCCTACAATGAGCAGTTCTTC
TRBV5-1	few	TRBD2	TRBJ2-7	CASSPGLAGGPFNYEQYF	TGCGCCAGCAGCCCGGGACTAGCGGGGGGGCCTTTTAACTACGAGCAGTACTTC
TRBV5-1	.	.	TRBJ2-3	CASSLAGYGTDTQYF	TGCGCCAGCAGCTTGGCGGGATATGGCACAGATACGCAGTATTTT
TRBV20-1	many	.	TRBJ2-1	CSAGLSTGQTEQFF	TGCAGTGCTGGATTGTCGACGGGACAAACTGAGCAGTTCTTC
TRBV18	.	TRBD1	TRBJ1-1	CASSPGTATNTEAFF	TGTGCCAGCTCACCTGGGACAGCAACGAACACTGAAGCTTTCTTT
TRBV28	many	.	TRBJ1-2	CASSLVSSGYTF	TGTGCCAGCAGTTTAGTTAGTAGTGGCTACACCTTC
TRBV11-2	few	TRBD1	TRBJ1-1	CASSVDRDEAFF	TGTGCCAGCAGCGTAGACAGGGATGAAGCTTTCTTT
TRBV25-1	many	TRBD2	TRBJ2-3	CASSGPTSGGADTQYF	TGTGCCAGCAGTGGCCCGACTAGCGGGGGTGCAGATACGCAGTATTTT
TRBV5-1	many	TRBD2	TRBJ2-1	CASSLSAGGLLNEQFF	TGCGCCAGCAGCTTGTCAGCGGGGGGGCTACTCAATGAGCAGTTCTTC
TRBV28	many	.	TRBJ1-2	CASSIGVWANYGYTF	TGTGCCAGCAGTATAGGGGTATGGGCTAACTATGGCTACACCTTC
TRBV7-2	many	TRBD1	TRBJ2-7	CASSPAGTVNYEQYF	TGTGCCAGCAGCCCAGCCGGGACAGTAAACTACGAGCAGTACTTC
TRBV2	many	.	TRBJ2-7	CASSPRGLEQYF	TGTGCCAGCAGTCCAAGGGGTCTCGAGCAGTACTTC
TRBV6-5	many	.	TRBJ1-5	CASSYSTPYNQPQHF	TGTGCCAGCAGTTACTCGACGCCTTACAATCAGCCCCAGCATTTT
TRBV24-1	many	TRBD2	TRBJ2-3	CATSDRGGATDTQYF	TGTGCCACCAGTGACCGGGGGGGCGCGACAGATACGCAGTATTTT
TRBV4-2	few	TRBD1	TRBJ2-7	CASSHASGQGTSYEQYF	TGTGCCAGCAGCCACGCGTCGGGACAGGGGACCTCCTACGAGCAGTACTTC